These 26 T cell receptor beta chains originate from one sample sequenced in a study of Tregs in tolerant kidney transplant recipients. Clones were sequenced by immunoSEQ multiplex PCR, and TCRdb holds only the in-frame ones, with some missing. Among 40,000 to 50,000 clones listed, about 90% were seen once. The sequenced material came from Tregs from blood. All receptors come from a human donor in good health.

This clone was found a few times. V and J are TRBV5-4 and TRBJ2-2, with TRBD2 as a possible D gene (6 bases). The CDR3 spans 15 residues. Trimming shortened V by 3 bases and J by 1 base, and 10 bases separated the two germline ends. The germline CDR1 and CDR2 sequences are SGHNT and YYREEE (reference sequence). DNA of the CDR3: TGTGCCAGCAGCTGGGGTAGCGGGAACACCGGGGAGCTGTTTTTT. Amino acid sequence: CASSWGSGNTGELFF.

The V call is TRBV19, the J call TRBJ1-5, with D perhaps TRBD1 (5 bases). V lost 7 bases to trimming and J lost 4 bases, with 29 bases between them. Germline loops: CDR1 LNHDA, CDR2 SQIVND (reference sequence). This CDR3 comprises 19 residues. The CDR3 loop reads CASNRGGIRSLILNQPQHF. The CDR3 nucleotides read TGTGCCAGTAACCGGGGGGGGATCCGAAGTTTAATCCTAAATCAGCCCCAGCATTTT. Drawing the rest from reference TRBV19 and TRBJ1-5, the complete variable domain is DGGITQSPKYLFRKEGQNVTLSCEQNLNHDAMYWYRQDPGQGLRLIYYSQIVNDFQKGDIAEGYSVSREKKESFPLTVTSAQKNPTAFYLCASNRGGIRSLILNQPQHFGDGTRLSIL.

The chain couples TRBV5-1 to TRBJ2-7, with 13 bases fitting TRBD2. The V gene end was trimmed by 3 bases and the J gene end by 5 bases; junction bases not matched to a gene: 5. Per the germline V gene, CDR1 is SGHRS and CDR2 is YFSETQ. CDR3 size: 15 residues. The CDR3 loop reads CASSSWTSGSDEQYF. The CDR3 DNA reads TGCGCCAGCAGCTCCTGGACTAGCGGGAGCGACGAGCAGTACTTC.

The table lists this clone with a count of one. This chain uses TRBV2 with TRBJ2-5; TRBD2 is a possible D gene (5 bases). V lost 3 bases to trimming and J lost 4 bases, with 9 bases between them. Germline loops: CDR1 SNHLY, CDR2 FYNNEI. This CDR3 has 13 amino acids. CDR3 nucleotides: TGTGCCAGCAGTGAGAGGAGGATAGAGACCCAGTACTTC. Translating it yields CASSERRIETQYF.

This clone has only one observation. The CDR3: CASSWGQGAGETQYF. The CDR3 nucleotides read TGTGCCAGCAGCTGGGGACAGGGGGCTGGTGAGACCCAGTACTTC. The chain uses TRBV7-6 and TRBJ2-5, with TRBD1 identical over 12 bases. This CDR3 has 15 amino acids. With 4 bases clipped from V and 5 bases from J, the junction kept 5 bases outside the gene matches. Germline V gene lookup returns CDR1 SGHVS and CDR2 FNYEAQ.

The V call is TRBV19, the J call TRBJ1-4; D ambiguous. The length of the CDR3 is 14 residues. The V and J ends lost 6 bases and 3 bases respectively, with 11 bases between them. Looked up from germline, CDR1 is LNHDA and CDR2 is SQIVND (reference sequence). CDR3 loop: CASRRAVANEKLFF. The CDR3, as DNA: TGTGCCAGTAGGCGGGCCGTGGCTAATGAAAAACTGTTTTTT.

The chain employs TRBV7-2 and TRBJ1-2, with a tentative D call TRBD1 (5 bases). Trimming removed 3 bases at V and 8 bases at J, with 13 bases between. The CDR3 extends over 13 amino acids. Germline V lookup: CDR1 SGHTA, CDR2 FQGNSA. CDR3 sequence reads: CASSLWGGLGYTF. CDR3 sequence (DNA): TGTGCCAGCAGCTTGTGGGGGGGATTGGGCTACACCTTC.

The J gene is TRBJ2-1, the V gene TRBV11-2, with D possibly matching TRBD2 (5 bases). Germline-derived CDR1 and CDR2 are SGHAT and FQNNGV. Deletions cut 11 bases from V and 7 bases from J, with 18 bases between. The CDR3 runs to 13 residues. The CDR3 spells CAAGGSTSNEQFF. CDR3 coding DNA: TGTGCCGCAGGCGGGTCGACGTCTAATGAGCAGTTCTTC.

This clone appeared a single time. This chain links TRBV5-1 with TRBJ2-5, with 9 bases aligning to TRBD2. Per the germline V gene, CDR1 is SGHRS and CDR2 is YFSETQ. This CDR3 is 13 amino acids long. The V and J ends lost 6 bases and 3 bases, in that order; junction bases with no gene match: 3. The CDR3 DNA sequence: TGCGCCAGCACCCAGCGGGGGGAAGAGACCCAGTACTTC. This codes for CASTQRGEETQYF.

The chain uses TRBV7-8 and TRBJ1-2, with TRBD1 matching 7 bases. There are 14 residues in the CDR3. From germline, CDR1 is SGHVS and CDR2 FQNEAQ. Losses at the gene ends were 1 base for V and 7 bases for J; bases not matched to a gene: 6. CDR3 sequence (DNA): TGTGCCAGCAGCTTAGTTCGGGCAGGGGGTGGCTACACCTTC. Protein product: CASSLVRAGGGYTF.

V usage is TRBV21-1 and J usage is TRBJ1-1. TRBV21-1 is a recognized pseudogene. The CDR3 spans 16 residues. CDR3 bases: TGTGCCAGCAGCTTGGGGCCCCGGGGCGGGAACACTGAAGCTTTCTTT. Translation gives CASSLGPRGGNTEAFF.

CDR3 loop: CASATRGYNEQFF. The CDR3 DNA reads as TGTGCCAGCGCCACTAGGGGCTACAATGAGCAGTTCTTC. V is TRBV19 and J is TRBJ2-1, with D perhaps assigned TRBD1 or TRBD2 (5 bases each). The germline gives CDR1 LNHDA, CDR2 SQIVND (reference sequence). The CDR3 totals 13 residues. V lost 9 bases, J lost 3 bases, and 12 bases lay in between.

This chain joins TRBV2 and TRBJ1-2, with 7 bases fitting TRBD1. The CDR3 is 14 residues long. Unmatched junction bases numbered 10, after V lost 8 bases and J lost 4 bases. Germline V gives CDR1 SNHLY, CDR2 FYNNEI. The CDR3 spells CASRLQGGAYGYTF. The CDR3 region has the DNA TGTGCCAGCCGTCTCCAGGGGGGGGCCTATGGCTACACCTTC.

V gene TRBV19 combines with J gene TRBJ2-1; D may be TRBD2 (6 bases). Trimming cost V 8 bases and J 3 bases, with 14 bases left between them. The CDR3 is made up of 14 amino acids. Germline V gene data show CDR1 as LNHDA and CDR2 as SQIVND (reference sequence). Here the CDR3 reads CASAGSEDYNEQFF. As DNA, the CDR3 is TGTGCCAGTGCGGGATCTGAGGACTACAATGAGCAGTTCTTC. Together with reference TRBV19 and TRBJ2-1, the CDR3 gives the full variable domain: DGGITQSPKYLFRKEGQNVTLSCEQNLNHDAMYWYRQDPGQGLRLIYYSQIVNDFQKGDIAEGYSVSREKKESFPLTVTSAQKNPTAFYLCASAGSEDYNEQFFGPGTRLTVL.

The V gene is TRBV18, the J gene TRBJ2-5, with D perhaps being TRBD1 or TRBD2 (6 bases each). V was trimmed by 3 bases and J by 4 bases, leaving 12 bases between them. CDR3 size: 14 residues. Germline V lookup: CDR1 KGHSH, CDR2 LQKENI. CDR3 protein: CASSPLRGPETQYF. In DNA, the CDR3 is TGTGCCAGCTCACCCCTCCGGGGGCCAGAGACCCAGTACTTC.

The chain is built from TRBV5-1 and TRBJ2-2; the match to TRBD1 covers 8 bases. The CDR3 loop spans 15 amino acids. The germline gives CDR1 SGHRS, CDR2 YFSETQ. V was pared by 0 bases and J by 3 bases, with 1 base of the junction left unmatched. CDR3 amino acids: CASSLDRGYTGELFF. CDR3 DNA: TGCGCCAGCAGCTTGGACAGGGGGTACACCGGGGAGCTGTTTTTT.

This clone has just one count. The CDR3 DNA reads as TGCGCCAGCAGCCAAGTACCTTGGGGGTCGGGCAATCAGCCCCAGCATTTT. This sequence encodes CASSQVPWGSGNQPQHF. This chain links TRBV4-1 with TRBJ1-5, with a weak D call TRBD1 (5 bases). The length of the CDR3 is 17 residues. The germline V gene has CDR1 MGHRA and CDR2 YSYEKL. V dropped 1 base and J dropped 2 bases, with 15 bases sitting between them.

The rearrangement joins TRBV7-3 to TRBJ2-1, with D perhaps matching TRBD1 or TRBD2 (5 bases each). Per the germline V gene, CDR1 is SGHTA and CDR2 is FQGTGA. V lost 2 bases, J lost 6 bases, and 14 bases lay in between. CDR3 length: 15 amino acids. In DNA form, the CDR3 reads TGTGCCAGCAGCTTATCGGGCCTCGGGACCAATGAGCAGTTCTTC. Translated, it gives CASSLSGLGTNEQFF.

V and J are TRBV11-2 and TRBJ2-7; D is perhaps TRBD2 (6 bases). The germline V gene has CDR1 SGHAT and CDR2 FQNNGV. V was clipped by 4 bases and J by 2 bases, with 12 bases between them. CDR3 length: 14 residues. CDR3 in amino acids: CASSWGDGAYEQYF. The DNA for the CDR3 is TGTGCCAGCAGCTGGGGGGACGGCGCCTACGAGCAGTACTTC.

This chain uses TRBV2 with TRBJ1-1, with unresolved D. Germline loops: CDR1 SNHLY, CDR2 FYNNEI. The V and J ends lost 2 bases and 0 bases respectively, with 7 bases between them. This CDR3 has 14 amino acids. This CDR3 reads CASSERRLNTEAFF. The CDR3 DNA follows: TGTGCCAGCAGTGAAAGGCGCTTGAACACTGAAGCTTTCTTT.

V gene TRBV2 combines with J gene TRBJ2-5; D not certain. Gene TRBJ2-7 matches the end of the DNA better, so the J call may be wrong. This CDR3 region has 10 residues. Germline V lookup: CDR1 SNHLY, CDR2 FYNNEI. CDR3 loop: CASSRDEQYF. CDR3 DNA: TGTGCCAGCAGTAGGGACGAGCAGTACTTC.

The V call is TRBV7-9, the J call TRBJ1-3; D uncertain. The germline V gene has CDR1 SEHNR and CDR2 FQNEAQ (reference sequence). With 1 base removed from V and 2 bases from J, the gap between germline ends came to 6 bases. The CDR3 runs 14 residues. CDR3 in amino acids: CASSLEVTGNTIYF. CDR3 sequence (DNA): TGTGCCAGCAGCTTAGAGGTTACTGGAAACACCATATATTTT.

CDR3 sequence: CASSQTQGAEAFF. CDR3 nucleotide sequence: TGTGCCAGCAGTCAAACCCAGGGGGCTGAAGCTTTCTTT. The V and J genes are TRBV2 and TRBJ1-1, with TRBD1 identical over 7 bases. Trimming removed 5 bases from V and 6 bases from J; junction bases left unmatched: 6. This CDR3 is 13 amino acids long. CDR1 SNHLY and CDR2 FYNNEI come from the germline V gene.

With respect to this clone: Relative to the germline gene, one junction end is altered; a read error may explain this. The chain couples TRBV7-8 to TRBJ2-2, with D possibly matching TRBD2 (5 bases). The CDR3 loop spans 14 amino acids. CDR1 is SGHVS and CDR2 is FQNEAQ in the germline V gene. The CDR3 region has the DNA TGTGCCAGCAGCTTATTCCCAGCTCAGACCGGGGTTGTTTTT. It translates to CASSLFPAQTGVVF. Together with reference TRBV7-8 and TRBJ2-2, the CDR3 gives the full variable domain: GAGVSQSPRYKVAKRGQDVALRCDPISGHVSLFWYQQALGQGPEFLTYFQNEAQLDKSGLPSDRFFAERPEGSVSTLKIQRTQQEDSAVYLCASSLFPAQTGVVFGEGSRLTVL.

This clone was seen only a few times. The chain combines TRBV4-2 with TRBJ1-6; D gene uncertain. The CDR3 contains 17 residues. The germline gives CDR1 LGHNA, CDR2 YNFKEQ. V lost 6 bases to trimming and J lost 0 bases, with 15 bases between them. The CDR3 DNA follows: TGTGCCAGCAGGCCTCGGGTGGACGGCTCCTATAATTCACCCCTCCACTTT. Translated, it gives CASRPRVDGSYNSPLHF.

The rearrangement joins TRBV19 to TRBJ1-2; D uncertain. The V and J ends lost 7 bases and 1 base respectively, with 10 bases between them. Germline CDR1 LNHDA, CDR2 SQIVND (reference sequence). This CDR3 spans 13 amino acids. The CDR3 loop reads CASKKGFNYGYTF. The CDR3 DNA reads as TGTGCCAGTAAAAAGGGCTTTAACTATGGCTACACCTTC. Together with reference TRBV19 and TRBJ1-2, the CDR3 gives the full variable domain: DGGITQSPKYLFRKEGQNVTLSCEQNLNHDAMYWYRQDPGQGLRLIYYSQIVNDFQKGDIAEGYSVSREKKESFPLTVTSAQKNPTAFYLCASKKGFNYGYTFGSGTRLTVV.